The 9 T cell receptor beta chains below all came from one sample that was sequenced in a study of beta chain features in type 1 diabetes (dated by TCRdb to the late 2010s). Library preparation was by the immunoSEQ multiplex PCR assay. The entire amount of isolated RNA was reverse transcribed using the High Capacity cDNA Reverse Transcription Kit, so the sequenced TCRB transcripts were expressed ones. TCRdb provides this immuneACCESS table in a form limited to in-frame rearrangements. Some clones are lacking; in checked studies, under half of them reflect an unresolved V gene, and why the rest are absent is not known. The sample records approximately 380,000 clones, over 12% of which are singletons. The ten largest make up about 0.02% of the sample. Sequences were obtained from naive CD4+ T cells from blood. In the paper's terms, the cell subset or site label means: true naive CD4+ T cells. All receptors come from a woman aged 18-30 years in good health.

This clone was seen a handful of times. The gene calls are TRBV7-2 and TRBJ2-3; no firm D call. V lost 2 bases and J lost 4, with 13 bases in between. Germline V gene sequence: CDR1 SGHTA, CDR2 FQGNSA. The CDR3 runs to 15 residues. The CDR3 nucleotides read TGTGCCAGCAGCTTACACAGAACAAACGCAGATACGCAGTATTTT. This gives the protein CASSLHRTNADTQYF.

The rearrangement joins TRBV9 to TRBJ2-7, with TRBD2 matching 14 bases. Looked up from germline, CDR1 is SGDLS and CDR2 is YYNGEE. The CDR3 is 16 residues long. Trimming took 2 bases from V and 5 from J; bases not matched to a gene: 6. CDR3 nucleotide sequence: TGTGCCAGCAGCGTCCAGGGACTAGCGGGAGTGGACGAGCAGTACTTC. Encoded protein: CASSVQGLAGVDEQYF.

The chain carries TRBV10-3 and TRBJ2-5, with 7 bases matching TRBD2. The junction had 10 bases not matched to a gene; V was cut back by 2 bases and J by 4 bases. The CDR3 is made up of 16 amino acids. Looked up from germline, CDR1 is ENHRY and CDR2 is SYGVKD. As DNA, the CDR3 is TGTGCCATCAGTGAGATGGCGGGAGCGGTAAGAGAGACCCAGTACTTC. It translates to CAISEMAGAVRETQYF.

The rearrangement joins TRBV6-5 to TRBJ2-7; 7 positions match TRBD1. Germline V CDR1 and CDR2: MNHEY, SVGAGI. V dropped 2 bases and J dropped 5; count of bases not matched to a gene: 6. The CDR3 loop spans 14 amino acids. The CDR3 nucleotides read TGTGCCAGCAGTTACGACAGGGTTAGGAACGAGCAGTACTTC. It translates to CASSYDRVRNEQYF.

The chain links TRBV18 to TRBJ2-3, with D possibly matching TRBD1 (5 bases). The V end lost 2 bases, the J end lost 0 bases, and 6 bases lay between the germline ends. CDR1 and CDR2 from the germline V gene are KGHSH and LQKENI. The CDR3 runs 14 residues. The CDR3 region is CASSPKGSTDTQYF. In DNA, the CDR3 is TGTGCCAGCTCACCAAAGGGGAGCACAGATACGCAGTATTTT. Complete variable domain (other parts from reference TRBV18 and TRBJ2-3): NAGVMQNPRHLVRRRGQEARLRCSPMKGHSHVYWYRQLPEEGLKFMVYLQKENIIDESGMPKERFSAEFPKEGPSILRIQQVVRGDSAAYFCASSPKGSTDTQYFGPGTRLTVL.

This clone has more than one count but fewer than ten. This chain connects TRBV7-2 to TRBJ2-3; weak D call: TRBD1 (6 bases). The CDR3 has 13 residues. The germline V gene has CDR1 SGHTA and CDR2 FQGNSA. V lost 5 bases and J lost 3, with 9 bases in between. The CDR3 DNA follows: TGTGCCAGCAGCCCCCAGGGGACAGATACGCAGTATTTT. Residues: CASSPQGTDTQYF.

The chain couples TRBV7-8 to TRBJ2-5; D ambiguous. Germline V gene sequence: CDR1 SGHVS, CDR2 FQNEAQ. V lost 3 bases and J lost 2, with 4 bases in between. CDR3 size: 12 residues. This chain's CDR3 is CASSFPQETQYF. CDR3 bases: TGTGCCAGCAGCTTCCCTCAAGAGACCCAGTACTTC.

V is TRBV14 and J is TRBJ2-2; a weak D match, TRBD1 (5 bases). Germline V CDR1 and CDR2: SGHDN, FVKESK. This CDR3 spans 17 amino acids. V was clipped by 4 bases and J by 3 bases, with 18 bases between them. CDR3 nucleotide sequence: TGTGCCAGCAGCCTGAAACTGAAGGGGATGGACACCGGGGAGCTGTTTTTT. Encoded protein: CASSLKLKGMDTGELFF. The whole variable domain, filled in from reference TRBV14 and TRBJ2-2, reads EAGVTQFPSHSVIEKGQTVTLRCDPISGHDNLYWYRRVMGKEIKFLLHFVKESKQDESGMPNNRFLAERTGGTYSTLKVQPAELEDSGVYFCASSLKLKGMDTGELFFGEGSRLTVL.

This clone was picked up a small number of times. J is TRBJ1-1 and V is TRBV5-5; D gene ambiguous. V was clipped by 1 base and J by 5 bases, with 9 bases between them. Germline lookup yields CDR1 SGHKS and CDR2 YYEKEE (reference sequence). This CDR3 contains 13 residues. CDR3 loop: CASSLIGGTEAFF. DNA for the CDR3: TGTGCCAGCAGCTTGATCGGCGGAACTGAAGCTTTCTTT. The full variable domain, completed using reference TRBV5-5 and TRBJ1-1, is DAGVTQSPTHLIKTRGQQVTLRCSPISGHKSVSWYQQVLGQGPQFIFQYYEKEERGRGNFPDRFSARQFPNYSSELNVNALLLGDSALYLCASSLIGGTEAFFGQGTRLTVV.